This TCR beta chain is from a study of T cells after yellow fever vaccination. Study-level background: Libraries from low-cell-number fractions were prepared with the SMART-Seq v4 Ultra Low Input RNA kit. General study results and limits: Abundant clonotypes from the bulk population could get into FACS-sorted repertoires as contaminants.

As regards this clonotype: Its antigen is unknown.

The TCR cDNA carried a universal primer site and UMIs from 5'RACE template switching. One entry per CDR3 protein results from TCRdb running MiXCR on the 5' RACE reads. The sample records over 45,000 distinct CDR3 sequences, approximately 6.9% being singletons. The TCR sequence derives from a man aged 18 to 29 who received the YFV17D yellow fever vaccine. The specimen was CD8+ T cells sorted from PBMCs, collected on the day of the first yellow fever vaccination.

The CDR3 bases are TGCGCCAGCAGCTTGTGGGGCAGGGACGACGACGAGCAGTACTTC. Translating gives CASSLWGRDDDEQYF. This chain joins TRBV5-1 and TRBJ2-7; D may match TRBD1 or TRBD2 (5 bases each). Germline V gene data show CDR1 as SGHRS and CDR2 as YFSETQ. With 1 base removed from V and 5 bases from J, the gap between germline ends came to 16 bases. This CDR3 is built from 15 residues. Full variable domain (missing parts from reference TRBV5-1 and TRBJ2-7): KAGVTQTPRYLIKTRGQQVTLSCSPISGHRSVSWYQQTPGQGLQFLFEYFSETQRNKGNFPGRFSGRQFSNSRSEMNVSTLELGDSALYLCASSLWGRDDDEQYFGPGTRLTVT.